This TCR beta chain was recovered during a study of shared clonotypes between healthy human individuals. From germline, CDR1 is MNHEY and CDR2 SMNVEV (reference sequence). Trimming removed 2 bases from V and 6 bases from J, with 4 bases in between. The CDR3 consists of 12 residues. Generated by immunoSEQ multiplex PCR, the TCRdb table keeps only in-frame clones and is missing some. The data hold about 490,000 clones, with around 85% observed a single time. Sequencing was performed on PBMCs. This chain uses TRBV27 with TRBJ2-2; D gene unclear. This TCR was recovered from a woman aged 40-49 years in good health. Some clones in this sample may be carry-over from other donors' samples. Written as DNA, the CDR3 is TGTGCCAGCAGTTTAGCGGCCGGGGAGCTGTTTTTT. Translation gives CASSLAAGELFF.